Shown below are 15 T cell receptor beta chains from a single sample sequenced in a study of monozygotic twins with cystic fibrosis. Measured with immunoSEQ multiplex PCR; TCRdb has only the in-frame clones, and not every one. The sample contains about 10,000 clones, 99% of which appear only once. Sequenced sample: blood. The origin of the receptors is a man aged 18 to 30 with cystic fibrosis.

This sequence joins TRBV6-5 and TRBJ2-7; 8 bases fit TRBD1. Germline V gene lookup returns CDR1 MNHEY and CDR2 SVGAGI. This CDR3 spans 15 amino acids. Trimming removed 2 bases from V and 0 bases from J; junction bases left unmatched: 3. DNA of the CDR3: TGTGCCAGCAGTTACACAGGGGGGAACTCCTACGAGCAGTACTTC. This gives the protein CASSYTGGNSYEQYF.

J is TRBJ2-1 and V is TRBV21-1; the table's D call TRBD2 went unverified against the DNA. TRBV21-1 counts as a pseudogene. This CDR3 comprises 17 residues. This CDR3 is CASDIPGMGGSYNEQFF. The DNA of the CDR3 is TGTGCCAGCGATATACCAGGGATGGGGGGCTCCTACAATGAGCAGTTCTTC.

The chain has TRBV2 and TRBJ2-6; 8 positions agree with TRBD1. This CDR3 has 16 amino acids. The germline V gene encodes CDR1 SNHLY and CDR2 FYNNEI. Unmatched junction bases numbered 3, after V lost 3 bases and J lost 2 bases. DNA for the CDR3: TGTGCCAGCAGTGATTACAGGGGGGCTGGGGCCAACGTCCTGACTTTC. The encoded protein is CASSDYRGAGANVLTF.

V is TRBV19 and J is TRBJ2-1; D gene ambiguous. Germline V CDR1 and CDR2: LNHDA, SQIVND (reference sequence). Trimming shortened V by 5 bases and J by 0 bases, and 14 bases separated the two germline ends. The CDR3 is 16 residues long. CDR3 protein: CASSARYKGSYNEQFF. CDR3 sequence (DNA): TGTGCCAGTAGTGCGCGATATAAAGGCTCCTACAATGAGCAGTTCTTC.

The chain couples TRBV6-4 to TRBJ2-1, with 7 bases matching TRBD2. Looked up from germline, CDR1 is MRHNA and CDR2 is SNTAGT. There are 15 residues in the CDR3. The V gene end was trimmed by 5 bases and the J gene end by 5 bases; junction bases not matched to a gene: 9. CDR3 residues: CASSSVPAGNNEQFF. The CDR3 DNA sequence: TGTGCCAGCAGTTCAGTTCCAGCGGGAAACAATGAGCAGTTCTTC.

The genes are TRBV10-2 and TRBJ1-1, with D unclear. The germline CDR1 and CDR2 sequences are WSHSY and SAAADI. V dropped 7 bases and J dropped 5 bases, with 20 bases sitting between them. The CDR3 runs to 15 residues. The CDR3 nucleotides read TGCGCCAGCAACCTCAACGGGATGGGGTTAACTGAAGCTTTCTTT. The encoded protein is CASNLNGMGLTEAFF.

The chain combines TRBV5-1 with TRBJ2-7; D ambiguous. The CDR3 spans 11 residues. The germline V gene encodes CDR1 SGHRS and CDR2 YFSETQ. V lost 4 bases and J 3 bases, leaving 5 bases between the germline ends. Here the CDR3 reads CASSINYEQYF. In nucleotides, the CDR3 is TGCGCCAGCAGCATCAACTACGAGCAGTACTTC.

V is TRBV4-1 and J is TRBJ2-5; the match to TRBD2 covers 12 bases. This CDR3 contains 19 residues. CDR1 is MGHRA, CDR2 YSYEKL, per germline. V lost 0 bases, J lost 1 base, and 9 bases stayed unmatched. CDR3 nucleotides: TGCGCCAGCAGCCAAGATGGTGCTAGCGGGGGGGTGAGCCAAGAGACCCAGTACTTC. This encodes CASSQDGASGGVSQETQYF.

The V call is TRBV27, the J call TRBJ2-3; 8 bases agree with TRBD2. The junction had 14 bases not matched to a gene; V was cut back by 9 bases and J by 3 bases. Per germline, CDR1 MNHEY and CDR2 SMNVEV (reference sequence). This CDR3 spans 16 amino acids. This CDR3 is CARGQLAGGETDTQYF. As DNA, the CDR3 is TGTGCCAGGGGGCAGCTGGCGGGAGGTGAAACAGATACGCAGTATTTT.

In DNA, the CDR3 is TGTGCCAGCAGTGCCGAACAGGTCCCAGATGGGCCCCAGCATTTT. Residues: CASSAEQVPDGPQHF. The rearrangement uses TRBV2 and TRBJ1-5; weak D call: TRBD1 (5 bases). CDR3 length: 15 residues. Germline assignment: CDR1 SNHLY and CDR2 FYNNEI. V was pared by 4 bases and J by 9 bases, with 19 bases between.

This clone has just one count. DNA for the CDR3: TGTGCCAGCAGCCCCGGGGCGGGGGGCAGGAACACTGAAGCTTTCTTT. This codes for CASSPGAGGRNTEAFF. This sequence joins TRBV28 and TRBJ1-1, with D possibly matching TRBD1 (6 bases). The CDR3 covers 16 residues. Trimming shortened V by 6 bases and J by 1 base, and 18 bases separated the two germline ends. The germline CDR1 and CDR2 sequences are MDHEN and SYDVKM. Combining the CDR3 with reference TRBV28 and TRBJ1-1 gives the whole variable domain DVKVTQSSRYLVKRTGEKVFLECVQDMDHENMFWYRQDPGLGLRLIYFSYDVKMKEKGDIPEGYSVSREKKERFSLILESASTNQTSMYLCASSPGAGGRNTEAFFGQGTRLTVV.

The chain couples TRBV4-1 to TRBJ2-2; no clear D. Germline V lookup: CDR1 MGHRA, CDR2 YSYEKL. This CDR3 comprises 18 residues. The V gene lost 0 bases and the J gene lost 0 bases, with 14 bases spanning the gap. The chain's CDR3 is CASSQDPPQASNTGELFF. For the CDR3, the DNA is TGCGCCAGCAGCCAAGATCCCCCCCAGGCGTCGAACACCGGGGAGCTGTTTTTT.

The rearrangement uses TRBV7-9 and TRBJ1-2; tentatively, D is TRBD1 (5 bases). This CDR3 region has 14 residues. Germline values: CDR1 SEHNR, CDR2 FQNEAQ (reference sequence). V lost 1 base, J lost 6 bases, and 12 bases lay in between. The CDR3 DNA reads TGTGCCAGCAGCTTAGATCCAGGGAGGAATGGCTACACCTTC. Protein: CASSLDPGRNGYTF.

The chain recombines TRBV11-2 with TRBJ1-1; D perhaps matches TRBD1 (5 bases). The germline gives CDR1 SGHAT, CDR2 FQNNGV. The length of the CDR3 is 15 residues. Between the trimmed V and J ends, which lost 1 base and 4 bases, there was a span of 13 bases. CDR3 in amino acids: CASSLVRNQGTEAFF. CDR3 DNA: TGTGCCAGCAGCTTAGTTCGCAATCAGGGCACTGAAGCTTTCTTT.

This chain links TRBV27 with TRBJ1-5, with 8 bases fitting TRBD1. The CDR3 is 17 residues long. V shed 6 bases and J 1 base; nucleotides not matched to a gene: 11. Germline CDR1 is MNHEY and CDR2 is SMNVEV (reference sequence). CDR3 in DNA: TGTGCCAGCAGCTTAACAGGGGGACAGGCGAGCAATCAGCCCCAGCATTTT. Protein: CASSLTGGQASNQPQHF.